This T cell receptor beta chain appears in the sequencing data of a study of cytomegalovirus exposure and HLA in healthy donors. Overall study results and limits: It was confirmed in vitro that three of the CMV-associated chains were specific for CMV antigens. Reportedly, fewer N-insertions than the approximately 690-donor mean appeared in an Asian-associated ancestry cluster in a later analysis. The authors later linked a missense DCLRE1C variant to TCR beta V- and J-gene trimming.

From germline, CDR1 is LNHDA and CDR2 SQIVND (reference sequence). V was pared by 2 bases and J by 0 bases, with 20 bases between. The CDR3 covers 18 residues. A word on this clone: What it binds is not known.

Primers included in the PCR were 60 Vbeta and 13 Jbeta primers. The protocol was immunoSEQ multiplex PCR, while the TCRdb copy is restricted to in-frame clones and leaves out a portion. The repertoire holds 120,000 or so clones, over 60% seen once, with 3.5% to 4% in the top ten. The study sampled nominally healthy donors, though unrecorded immune exposures were likely. The sequencing input was PBMCs. The receptor comes from a human donor in good health. The chain carries TRBV19 and TRBJ2-7, with D perhaps TRBD1 (6 bases). The CDR3 is CASSISTGLPKSSYEQYF. CDR3 nucleotides: TGTGCCAGTAGTATATCCACAGGGCTTCCCAAGAGCTCCTACGAGCAGTACTTC.